The clone carrying this T cell receptor beta chain is medium-sized in the sample. The antigen remains undetermined. The data derive from a study of spatial heterogeneity in lung cancer. Points from the study as a whole: Tumor mutation counts were tracked by expanded intratumoral alpha and beta TCR counts.

Each CDR3 protein is one row after TCRdb ran MiXCR on the 5' RACE reads. The repertoire includes fewer than 5,000 distinct CDR3 sequences, about 8.4% of them detected once, and approximately 31% sits in the top ten. Deletions cut 3 bases from V and 2 bases from J, with 11 bases between. The CDR3 runs to 14 residues. Time point described: sample taken at primary tumor resection. The receptor's source is a male donor with early-stage non-small cell lung cancer. The sample was lung tumor tissue, taken at surgery. This chain connects TRBV12-3 or TRBV12-4 to TRBJ2-7; TRBD2 is a possible D gene (6 bases). CDR3 in DNA: TGTGCCAGCAGTTTGGGGGGTCTCCCCTACGAGCAGTACTTC. This translates into CASSLGGLPYEQYF.